These 13 T cell receptor beta chains originate from one sample sequenced in a study of T cells in Graves' hyperthyroidism and ophthalmopathy. Amplified regions were TCR beta CDR3 sequences from RNA transcripts. The HTBI primer set drove a first-round RT-PCR of the TCR CDR3. TCRdb fed the multiplex PCR reads into MiXCR, producing one record per CDR3 protein. The table has about 400,000 distinct CDR3 sequences, 20% to 25% seen once. The sequencing input was blood. The receptors come from a man aged 50 to 60 with Graves' hyperthyroidism.

The sample holds many counts of this clonotype. V gene TRBV12-3 or TRBV12-4 combines with J gene TRBJ2-1; 9 nucleotides align to TRBD2. Losses at the gene ends were 4 bases for V and 2 bases for J; bases not matched to a gene: 3. This CDR3 contains 15 residues. The CDR3 DNA reads as TGTGCCAGCAGTTCAGCGGGAGGTACCTACAATGAGCAGTTCTTC. Residues: CASSSAGGTYNEQFF.

This clonotype was detected only a few times. V gene TRBV11-2 combines with J gene TRBJ2-2; D tentatively reads TRBD1 or TRBD2 (5 bases each). The CDR3 length is 16 residues. Trimming left V 1 base short and J 8 bases short, with 17 bases between. Germline V CDR1 and CDR2: SGHAT, FQNNGV. CDR3 in amino acids: CASSLVARRGAGELFF. The CDR3 DNA is TGTGCCAGCAGCTTAGTCGCTAGACGAGGGGCGGGGGAGCTGTTTTTT.

This clonotype was counted only a few times. The V gene is TRBV30, the J gene TRBJ2-2, with D possibly being TRBD2 (6 bases). CDR1 and CDR2 (germline): GTSNPN, SVGIG (reference sequence). The CDR3 covers 16 residues. Trimming took off 0 bases at V and 3 bases at J, with 14 bases between the two ends. CDR3 in amino acids: CAWSVTRTGDTGELFF. In DNA form, the CDR3 reads TGTGCCTGGAGTGTAACCCGGACGGGAGACACCGGGGAGCTGTTTTTT.

The genes are TRBV12-3 or TRBV12-4 and TRBJ1-2; 9 bases agree with TRBD1. The CDR3 runs 19 residues. V was clipped by 3 bases and J by 5 bases; unmatched bases: 19. The CDR3 here is CASSLVSGQGLGMGYGYTF. The CDR3 DNA follows: TGTGCCAGCAGTTTGGTTTCGGGACAGGGCTTAGGCATGGGGTATGGCTACACCTTC.

Ten or more counts support this clonotype. This chain links TRBV11-1 with TRBJ2-1, with TRBD2 matching 7 bases. This CDR3 contains 15 residues. Germline loops: CDR1 SGHAT, CDR2 FQDESV (reference sequence). The junction had 7 bases not matched to a gene; V was cut back by 5 bases and J by 3 bases. The DNA of the CDR3 is TGTGCCAGCAGCCCTCATGGCGGGAGCTACAATGAGCAGTTCTTC. Protein sequence: CASSPHGGSYNEQFF.

This clonotype showed up just a few times. The chain links TRBV6-2 or TRBV6-3 to TRBJ2-7; D uncertain. Germline CDR1 reads MNHEY; CDR2 reads SVGEGT. The CDR3 covers 14 residues. V lost 6 bases, J lost 0 bases, and 12 bases lay in between. CDR3 sequence reads: CASSSHRGSYEQYF. In DNA, the CDR3 is TGTGCCAGCAGCTCCCACCGAGGCTCCTACGAGCAGTACTTC.

This chain connects TRBV7-2 to TRBJ2-7; D remains ambiguous. The V end was cut by 2 bases, the J end by 2 bases, with 7 bases between. This CDR3 contains 13 residues. Germline V gives CDR1 SGHTA, CDR2 FQGNSA. The CDR3 DNA is TGTGCCAGCAGCTTATTCACCGCCTACGAGCAGTACTTC. It is translated as CASSLFTAYEQYF.

This clonotype has a handful of counts. This chain joins TRBV10-3 and TRBJ1-1; D uncertain. This CDR3 has 11 amino acids. V lost 6 bases, J lost 3 bases, and 5 bases lay in between. Germline V gene sequence: CDR1 ENHRY, CDR2 SYGVKD. The CDR3 nucleotides are TGTGCCATCAGGGGTTACACTGAAGCTTTCTTT. It specifies CAIRGYTEAFF.

This clonotype came up many times. The chain combines TRBV7-3 with TRBJ2-3, with 7 bases matching TRBD1. This CDR3 has 15 amino acids. Germline loops: CDR1 SGHTA, CDR2 FQGTGA. The V gene end was trimmed by 5 bases and the J gene end by 0 bases; junction bases not matched to a gene: 5. CDR3: CASSPQGMSTDTQYF. DNA for the CDR3: TGTGCCAGCAGCCCACAGGGGATGAGCACAGATACGCAGTATTTT.

This sequence joins TRBV7-6 and TRBJ2-5; 8 nucleotides line up with TRBD2. Trimming cost V 2 bases and J 2 bases; bases outside gene matches: 4. This CDR3 is built from 15 residues. The germline V gene has CDR1 SGHVS and CDR2 FNYEAQ. CDR3 sequence: CASSLTGTRQETQYF. The CDR3 bases are TGTGCCAGCAGCTTAACCGGGACTAGGCAAGAGACCCAGTACTTC.

The V and J genes are TRBV7-2 and TRBJ2-5, with TRBD1 matching over 10 bases. Looked up from germline, CDR1 is SGHTA and CDR2 is FQGNSA. V dropped 6 bases and J dropped 7; count of bases not matched to a gene: 11. CDR3 size: 15 residues. CDR3 amino acids: CASSNLGQGPGTQYF. The CDR3 DNA follows: TGTGCCAGCAGTAACCTGGGACAGGGGCCGGGGACCCAGTACTTC.

This chain connects TRBV2 to TRBJ1-2; D is unclear. The germline gives CDR1 SNHLY, CDR2 FYNNEI. The V end lost 2 bases, the J end lost 6 bases, and 10 bases lay between the germline ends. This CDR3 has 13 amino acids. CDR3 sequence reads: CASSESQGHGYTF. The CDR3 DNA reads TGTGCCAGCAGTGAATCACAAGGGCATGGCTACACCTTC.

The rearrangement links TRBV24-1 to TRBJ1-5, with a weak D call TRBD1 (5 bases). Germline-derived CDR1 and CDR2 are KGHDR and SFDVKD. With 9 bases removed from V and 0 bases from J, the gap between germline ends came to 8 bases. The CDR3 loop spans 13 amino acids. In DNA form, the CDR3 reads TGTGCCACCGGCCAGGGTAGCAATCAGCCCCAGCATTTT. Residues: CATGQGSNQPQHF.